The 25 T cell receptor beta chains below all came from one sample that was sequenced in a study of cytomegalovirus exposure and HLA in healthy donors (dated by TCRdb to about 2017). Library preparation used the immunoSEQ multiplex PCR assay. A mixture of 60 forward primers for TCR Vbeta segments and 13 reverse primers for TCR Jbeta segments was used in the multiplex PCR. In its TCRdb copy, this immuneACCESS table keeps in-frame sequences only and misses some clones. Where compared with another copy, unresolved V genes explain less than half of these, and the others have no known cause. Counted in this sample were 140,000 to 150,000 clones; around three quarters of them appeared once. The leading ten clones occupy roughly 2% of the sample. The sequenced sample consisted of PBMCs. The origin of the receptors is a woman aged 40 to 49 in good health and CMV-seronegative.

To note about this clone: The junction does not match germline at one end; this may be a read error. V is TRBV7-9 and J is TRBJ2-7; TRBD2 agrees at 11 bases. CDR3 length equals 15 residues. Germline assignment: CDR1 SEHNR and CDR2 FQNEAQ (reference sequence). CDR3 coding DNA: TGTTCCAGCAGCTCGCTAGCGGGAGGAACTGTCGCGCAGTACTTC. Its translation is CSSSSLAGGTVAQYF.

This clone was counted once. This chain connects TRBV30 to TRBJ1-1, with a possible D match to TRBD1 (5 bases). Trimming took off 3 bases at V and 1 base at J, with 12 bases between the two ends. The length of the CDR3 is 14 residues. The germline V gene has CDR1 GTSNPN and CDR2 SVGIG (reference sequence). The CDR3 loop reads CAWRDGHKNTEAFF. CDR3 coding DNA: TGTGCCTGGAGAGACGGACACAAGAACACTGAAGCTTTCTTT.

The gene calls are TRBV6-1 and TRBJ2-1; 10 bases are shared with TRBD2. The CDR3 has 15 amino acids. The germline V gene has CDR1 MNHNS and CDR2 SASEGT. Trimming cost V 4 bases and J 4 bases; bases outside gene matches: 4. The CDR3 reads CASSARTSGYNEQFF. The CDR3 coding sequence is TGTGCCAGCAGTGCCCGGACTAGCGGATACAATGAGCAGTTCTTC.

The V gene is TRBV7-6, the J gene TRBJ1-2; 9 bases agree with TRBD1. The CDR3 consists of 13 residues. CDR1 and CDR2 (germline): SGHVS, FNYEAQ. The junction had 5 bases not matched to a gene; V was cut back by 5 bases and J by 7 bases. This chain's CDR3 is CASSEGTGTGYTF. In nucleotides, the CDR3 is TGTGCCAGCAGCGAGGGGACAGGGACTGGCTACACCTTC.

About this clone itself: The junction and the germline gene differ at one end; a read error may be behind it. V and J are TRBV19 and TRBJ2-5; 7 nucleotides agree with TRBD2. The CDR3 length is 13 residues. Germline V lookup: CDR1 LNHDA, CDR2 SQIVND (reference sequence). The CDR3 DNA sequence: TGTGCCAGTAGTCTAGCGGCTCAGCACTATCAGAACTTC. This codes for CASSLAAQHYQNF.

This clone was counted only a few times. The rearrangement joins TRBV6-1 to TRBJ1-1; D possibly corresponds to TRBD1 (5 bases). The CDR3 loop spans 14 amino acids. The germline V gene encodes CDR1 MNHNS and CDR2 SASEGT. Trimming pared 7 bases from V and 0 bases from J, leaving 12 bases between. In DNA form, the CDR3 reads TGTGCCAGCACCCAGGGCATAATGAACACTGAAGCTTTCTTT. It encodes CASTQGIMNTEAFF.

In the case of this clone: Given the absence of the conserved phenylalanine or tryptophan at the CDR3 end, a read error is likely. Because the CDR3's place on the DNA is in doubt, the DNA is left out and the CDR3 is given as listed by TCRdb. The J gene is TRBJ2-7, the V gene TRBV21-1; the tabulated D call, TRBD2, remains unverified against the DNA. TRBV21-1 is shown as a pseudogene. 12 amino acids form the CDR3, both terminal residues included. This chain's CDR3 is CAYEVDPPFLPL.

In its sample, this clone was seen once. V usage is TRBV28 and J usage is TRBJ1-5; D is unclear. From germline, CDR1 is MDHEN and CDR2 SYDVKM. Deletions cut 2 bases from V and 7 bases from J, with 12 bases between. The CDR3 has 14 amino acids. The DNA of the CDR3 is TGTGCCAGCAGTTTAGGATCGGGAAACCAGCCCCAGCATTTT. Translating gives CASSLGSGNQPQHF.

The J gene is TRBJ2-1, the V gene TRBV4-2; the match to TRBD2 covers 11 bases. Germline CDR1 LGHNA, CDR2 YNFKEQ. The CDR3 sequence is 15 residues long. The junction had 4 bases not matched to a gene; V was cut back by 4 bases and J by 5 bases. This CDR3 reads CASSPGTSGNNEQFF. CDR3 nucleotides: TGTGCCAGCAGCCCGGGGACTAGCGGAAACAATGAGCAGTTCTTC.

CDR3 residues: CASSQGDRVGQETQYF. The DNA for the CDR3 is TGTGCCAGCAGCCAGGGGGACAGGGTCGGGCAAGAGACCCAGTACTTC. The chain combines TRBV7-6 with TRBJ2-5; 9 bases are a match to TRBD1. The CDR3 has 16 amino acids. J gave up 2 bases and V 5 bases, and 9 bases lay outside the gene matches. Germline CDR1 reads SGHVS; CDR2 reads FNYEAQ.

The chain recombines TRBV5-1 with TRBJ2-7; the D gene is possibly TRBD2 (5 bases). The germline V gene has CDR1 SGHRS and CDR2 YFSETQ. Trimming shortened V by 6 bases and J by 3 bases, and 10 bases separated the two germline ends. The length of the CDR3 is 12 residues. The CDR3 loop reads CASTDGLYEQYF. Here the CDR3 DNA reads TGCGCCAGCACAGACGGACTCTACGAGCAGTACTTC. The variable domain in full, with the rest retrieved from reference TRBV5-1 and TRBJ2-7, is KAGVTQTPRYLIKTRGQQVTLSCSPISGHRSVSWYQQTPGQGLQFLFEYFSETQRNKGNFPGRFSGRQFSNSRSEMNVSTLELGDSALYLCASTDGLYEQYFGPGTRLTVT.

DNA of the CDR3: TGTGCCAGCAGGCGAGAAACTCTGTACTTC. Amino acids: CASRRETLYF. The chain employs TRBV2 and TRBJ2-5; D not certain. The germline V gene has CDR1 SNHLY and CDR2 FYNNEI. There are 10 residues in the CDR3. V shed 6 bases and J shed 13 bases, with 12 bases lying between them.

The chain joins TRBV19 to TRBJ1-1, with D tentatively TRBD1 (5 bases). This CDR3 spans 14 amino acids. The V end was cut by 2 bases, the J end by 4 bases, with 11 bases between. The germline CDR1 and CDR2 sequences are LNHDA and SQIVND (reference sequence). Here the CDR3 reads CASSIIGGGTEAFF. The DNA for the CDR3 is TGTGCCAGTAGTATAATTGGGGGAGGCACTGAAGCTTTCTTT.

The rearrangement uses TRBV5-1 and TRBJ1-4; TRBD1 matches 10 bases. V gave up 1 base and J gave up 5 bases; unmatched junction bases: 5. Germline CDR1 SGHRS, CDR2 YFSETQ. CDR3 size: 16 residues. CDR3: CASSLMGTGANEKLFF. The CDR3 DNA is TGCGCCAGCAGCTTGATGGGGACAGGGGCAAATGAAAAACTGTTTTTT.

This clone was detected a few times. This rearrangement joins TRBV5-6 to TRBJ1-2; unclear D gene. CDR3 length: 19 residues. Per germline, CDR1 SGHDT and CDR2 YYEEEE. With 6 bases removed from V and 0 bases from J, the gap between germline ends came to 27 bases. CDR3 residues: CASNRLEEIPFLANYGYTF. CDR3 in DNA: TGTGCCAGCAACCGATTGGAGGAGATTCCGTTCTTAGCTAACTATGGCTACACCTTC.

This chain connects TRBV6-8 to TRBJ1-6, with D unresolved. Germline-derived CDR1 and CDR2 are MNHGY and SAAAGT. Trimming pared 6 bases from V and 7 bases from J, leaving 16 bases between. This CDR3 is built from 15 residues. For the CDR3, the DNA is TGTGCCAGCAGGGGGAAGCGGGGTGTGAATTCACCCCTCCACTTT. Amino acids: CASRGKRGVNSPLHF.

This clone was recorded once. This chain connects TRBV2 to TRBJ2-1, with 7 bases identical to TRBD2. The CDR3 runs to 20 residues. The J segment lost 0 bases and the V segment lost 4 bases, leaving 18 bases of the junction unmatched. Germline values: CDR1 SNHLY, CDR2 FYNNEI. CDR3 residues: CASSGAWGSGLKSSYNEQFF. Written as DNA, the CDR3 is TGTGCCAGCAGTGGGGCGTGGGGTAGCGGGTTGAAAAGCTCCTACAATGAGCAGTTCTTC.

The rearrangement joins TRBV7-9 to TRBJ1-4; TRBD1 agrees at 11 bases. Germline CDR1 and CDR2: SEHNR and FQNEAQ (reference sequence). CDR3 length: 15 residues. V lost 3 bases and J lost 8; bases outside the gene matches: 5. The CDR3 DNA sequence: TGTGCCAGCAGCTTTTATGGGACAGGGGGGGAAAAACTGTTTTTT. The encoded protein is CASSFYGTGGEKLFF.

J is TRBJ2-7 and V is TRBV12-2; the table gives TRBD1 as D, unverified against the DNA. TRBV12-2 constitutes a pseudogene. The CDR3 loop spans 16 amino acids. CDR3 in DNA: TGTGCAAGTCGCTTAGGGGACGCAGGGGAGCGATACGAGCAGTACTTC. Its protein is CASRLGDAGERYEQYF.

The gene calls are TRBV7-6 and TRBJ2-5; 7 positions agree with TRBD2. The CDR3 is 15 residues long. V dropped 3 bases and J dropped 7; count of bases not matched to a gene: 11. Germline lookup yields CDR1 SGHVS and CDR2 FNYEAQ. As DNA, the CDR3 is TGTGCCAGCAGCTTCGGGGGGTCCCCCCCGGGGACCCAGTACTTC. Its translation: CASSFGGSPPGTQYF.

This chain connects TRBV5-4 to TRBJ2-3; D is perhaps TRBD1 (6 bases). The length of the CDR3 is 14 residues. CDR1 is SGHNT and CDR2 is YYREEE in the germline V gene (reference sequence). The V gene lost 0 bases and the J gene lost 1 base, with 6 bases spanning the gap. The CDR3 DNA is TGTGCCAGCAGCTTGGACAGGGGCACAGATACGCAGTATTTT. Translated, it gives CASSLDRGTDTQYF.

The J gene is TRBJ2-7, the V gene TRBV6-5, with TRBD2 matching 7 bases. Trimming took 7 bases from V and 9 from J; bases not matched to a gene: 12. Germline V CDR1 and CDR2: MNHEY, SVGAGI. The CDR3 covers 13 residues. CDR3: CASTPGGTTGQYF. The CDR3 DNA reads as TGTGCCAGCACCCCCGGGGGGACTACGGGGCAGTACTTC.

The rearrangement links TRBV6-1 to TRBJ2-1; 9 positions match TRBD1. Germline assignment: CDR1 MNHNS and CDR2 SASEGT. V was clipped by 2 bases and J by 9 bases; unmatched bases: 14. The CDR3 length is 17 residues. CDR3: CASSELFGGQGLGEQFF. CDR3 DNA sequence: TGTGCCAGCAGTGAACTCTTCGGAGGACAGGGGTTGGGTGAGCAGTTCTTC.

The chain links TRBV15 to TRBJ1-2; no firm D call. The CDR3 is 12 amino acids. Trimming took off 3 bases at V and 7 bases at J, with 9 bases between the two ends. Germline values: CDR1 LNHNV, CDR2 YYDKDF (reference sequence). As DNA, the CDR3 is TGTGCCACCAGCAGGGCCCGGGGTGGCTACACCTTC. Its protein is CATSRARGGYTF.

In this sample, this clone turned up a few times. This chain uses TRBV29-1 with TRBJ1-1; 9 bases match TRBD1. Germline-derived CDR1 and CDR2 are SQVTM and ANQGSEA. V was clipped by 8 bases and J by 4 bases; unmatched bases: 8. The CDR3 spans 13 residues. CDR3 sequence: CSSNRGRGTEAFF. The CDR3 nucleotides are TGCAGCTCCAACAGGGGGCGCGGCACTGAAGCTTTCTTT.